Sequencing of this T cell receptor (beta chain) was carried out in a study of metastatic and nonmetastatic thyroid tumors (dated by TCRdb to about 2020). Looking at the study overall: For patients with malignant and with benign thyroid disease, the researchers compared repertoires between peripheral blood samples and tumor or nodule tissue samples. General conclusions and limits of the study: In both blood and tumor samples, TCR beta diversity was reported to be significantly higher in malignant tumors than in benign nodules.

Before undergoing thyroid surgery, none of the patients had been given any kind of treatment. Patient clinical samples collected from the early 2010s to the late 2010s were retrospectively analysed using T-cell receptor beta sequencing. Counted from cysteine to phenylalanine, this CDR3 has 13 amino acids. CDR3 DNA only is kept here, 39 bases in frame from base 1. The germline V gene provides CDR1 SGDLS and CDR2 YYNGEE. V and J lose 0 bases and 9 bases, and a span of 9 bases separates them. Library preparation employed PCR. The sequencer was an Illumina HiSeq 4000. High-throughput sequencing was used to profile the TCR beta-chain CDR3 region of each patient. In the source study's methods: Drawing on CDR3 differences between clinicopathological groups, the researchers built a classifier meant to tell apart patients with distant-metastatic papillary thyroid cancer. The Shannon index was used to measure repertoire diversity, and the Morisita-Horn index was used to measure how similar tumor and blood repertoires were. The public reads were run again by TCRdb, first through fastp at Q25 and then through MiXCR, and only productive beta chains were kept. TCRdb, rather than the study authors, made the V and J calls. Within this sample are about 38,000 clones, with around 47% of them counted one time only. Roughly a quarter of the sample goes to the ten largest clones.

Note on this clone: Which antigen it targets is not known. Base quality data are lacking; no much larger clone is found one base away.

The rearranged segments are TRBV9 and TRBJ2-2; the D gene cannot be resolved reliably. The sequenced sample consisted of tumor tissue. The TCR was taken from a male donor with papillary thyroid cancer or a benign thyroid nodule (not recorded which). Some clones in this sample may be carry-over from other donors' samples. The CDR3 corresponds to CASSVESGWELFF. The DNA sequence is given as TGTGCCAGCAGCGTAGAGTCTGGGTGGGAGCTGTTTTTT.